The clone carrying this T cell receptor beta chain was seen repeatedly, ten times or more. The CDR3 runs 15 residues. In germline, CDR1 is MNHEY, CDR2 SVGEGT. Between the trimmed V and J ends, which lost 6 bases and 6 bases, there was a span of 20 bases. The data were taken from a study of T-cell reconstitution after alpha-beta-depleted transplantation in children. Molecular barcoding with unique molecular identifiers was used for the TCRbeta library. TCRdb ran MiXCR on the PCR reads and lists one entry per CDR3 protein. The repertoire holds 180,000 or so distinct CDR3 sequences, with roughly 6% as singletons.

The source material was PBMCs, sampled before TCRalphabeta/CD19-depleted stem cell transplant. The TCR originated in a girl under three years old with combined immunodeficiency, due to receive a stem cell transplant. The gene calls are TRBV6-2 or TRBV6-3 and TRBJ1-1; maybe TRBD1 (5 bases). CDR3 DNA sequence: TGTGCCAGCAGCCTCGTACATGGGGGGAAGCCTGAAGCTTTCTTT. Amino acids: CASSLVHGGKPEAFF.